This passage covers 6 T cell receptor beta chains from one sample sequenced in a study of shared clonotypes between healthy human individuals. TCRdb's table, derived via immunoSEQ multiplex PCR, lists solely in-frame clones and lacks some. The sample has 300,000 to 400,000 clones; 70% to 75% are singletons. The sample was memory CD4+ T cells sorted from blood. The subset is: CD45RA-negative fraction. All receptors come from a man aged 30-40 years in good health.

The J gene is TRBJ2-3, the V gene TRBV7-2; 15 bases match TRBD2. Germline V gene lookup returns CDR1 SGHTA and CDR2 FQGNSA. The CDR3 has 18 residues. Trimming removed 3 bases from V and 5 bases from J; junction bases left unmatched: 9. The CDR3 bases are TGTGCCAGCAGCTTCGGGACTAGCGGGAGGAGAAGGGGAGATACGCAGTATTTT. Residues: CASSFGTSGRRRGDTQYF.

CDR3 DNA sequence: TGTGCCAGCAGCTTGGTGGGGGCTGGGATAGATACGCAGTATTTT. Translating it yields CASSLVGAGIDTQYF. J is TRBJ2-3 and V is TRBV5-4, with D possibly being TRBD1 (6 bases). V gave up 0 bases and J gave up 5 bases, with 13 bases separating them. CDR1 is SGHNT, CDR2 YYREEE, per germline (reference sequence). CDR3 size: 15 residues.

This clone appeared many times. The DNA of the CDR3 is TGTGCCAGCAGCTGGGAGCCGGGACAGGGGCTCACCGGGGAGCTGTTTTTT. The encoded protein is CASSWEPGQGLTGELFF. The chain has TRBV5-4 and TRBJ2-2; 10 bases agree with TRBD1. CDR1 is SGHNT and CDR2 is YYREEE in the germline V gene (reference sequence). Trimming removed 3 bases from V and 4 bases from J; junction bases left unmatched: 9. The CDR3 covers 17 residues.

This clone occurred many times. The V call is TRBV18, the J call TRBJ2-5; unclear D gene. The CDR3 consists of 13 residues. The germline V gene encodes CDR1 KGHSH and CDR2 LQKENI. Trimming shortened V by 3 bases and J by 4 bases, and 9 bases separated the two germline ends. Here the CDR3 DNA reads TGTGCCAGCTCACCGGTCATGGGAGAGACCCAGTACTTC. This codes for CASSPVMGETQYF.

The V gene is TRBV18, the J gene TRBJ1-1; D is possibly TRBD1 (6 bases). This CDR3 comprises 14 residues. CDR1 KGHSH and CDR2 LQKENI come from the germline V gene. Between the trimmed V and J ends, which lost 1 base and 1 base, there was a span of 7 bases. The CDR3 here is CASSPQGGNTEAFF. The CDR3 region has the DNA TGTGCCAGCTCACCACAGGGGGGGAACACTGAAGCTTTCTTT.

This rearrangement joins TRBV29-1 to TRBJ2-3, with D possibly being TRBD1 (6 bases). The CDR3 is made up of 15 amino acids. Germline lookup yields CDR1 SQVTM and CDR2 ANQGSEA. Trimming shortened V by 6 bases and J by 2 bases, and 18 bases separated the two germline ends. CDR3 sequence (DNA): TGCAGCGTCGGTGGTCCGGGACACCTCACAGATACGCAGTATTTT. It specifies CSVGGPGHLTDTQYF.